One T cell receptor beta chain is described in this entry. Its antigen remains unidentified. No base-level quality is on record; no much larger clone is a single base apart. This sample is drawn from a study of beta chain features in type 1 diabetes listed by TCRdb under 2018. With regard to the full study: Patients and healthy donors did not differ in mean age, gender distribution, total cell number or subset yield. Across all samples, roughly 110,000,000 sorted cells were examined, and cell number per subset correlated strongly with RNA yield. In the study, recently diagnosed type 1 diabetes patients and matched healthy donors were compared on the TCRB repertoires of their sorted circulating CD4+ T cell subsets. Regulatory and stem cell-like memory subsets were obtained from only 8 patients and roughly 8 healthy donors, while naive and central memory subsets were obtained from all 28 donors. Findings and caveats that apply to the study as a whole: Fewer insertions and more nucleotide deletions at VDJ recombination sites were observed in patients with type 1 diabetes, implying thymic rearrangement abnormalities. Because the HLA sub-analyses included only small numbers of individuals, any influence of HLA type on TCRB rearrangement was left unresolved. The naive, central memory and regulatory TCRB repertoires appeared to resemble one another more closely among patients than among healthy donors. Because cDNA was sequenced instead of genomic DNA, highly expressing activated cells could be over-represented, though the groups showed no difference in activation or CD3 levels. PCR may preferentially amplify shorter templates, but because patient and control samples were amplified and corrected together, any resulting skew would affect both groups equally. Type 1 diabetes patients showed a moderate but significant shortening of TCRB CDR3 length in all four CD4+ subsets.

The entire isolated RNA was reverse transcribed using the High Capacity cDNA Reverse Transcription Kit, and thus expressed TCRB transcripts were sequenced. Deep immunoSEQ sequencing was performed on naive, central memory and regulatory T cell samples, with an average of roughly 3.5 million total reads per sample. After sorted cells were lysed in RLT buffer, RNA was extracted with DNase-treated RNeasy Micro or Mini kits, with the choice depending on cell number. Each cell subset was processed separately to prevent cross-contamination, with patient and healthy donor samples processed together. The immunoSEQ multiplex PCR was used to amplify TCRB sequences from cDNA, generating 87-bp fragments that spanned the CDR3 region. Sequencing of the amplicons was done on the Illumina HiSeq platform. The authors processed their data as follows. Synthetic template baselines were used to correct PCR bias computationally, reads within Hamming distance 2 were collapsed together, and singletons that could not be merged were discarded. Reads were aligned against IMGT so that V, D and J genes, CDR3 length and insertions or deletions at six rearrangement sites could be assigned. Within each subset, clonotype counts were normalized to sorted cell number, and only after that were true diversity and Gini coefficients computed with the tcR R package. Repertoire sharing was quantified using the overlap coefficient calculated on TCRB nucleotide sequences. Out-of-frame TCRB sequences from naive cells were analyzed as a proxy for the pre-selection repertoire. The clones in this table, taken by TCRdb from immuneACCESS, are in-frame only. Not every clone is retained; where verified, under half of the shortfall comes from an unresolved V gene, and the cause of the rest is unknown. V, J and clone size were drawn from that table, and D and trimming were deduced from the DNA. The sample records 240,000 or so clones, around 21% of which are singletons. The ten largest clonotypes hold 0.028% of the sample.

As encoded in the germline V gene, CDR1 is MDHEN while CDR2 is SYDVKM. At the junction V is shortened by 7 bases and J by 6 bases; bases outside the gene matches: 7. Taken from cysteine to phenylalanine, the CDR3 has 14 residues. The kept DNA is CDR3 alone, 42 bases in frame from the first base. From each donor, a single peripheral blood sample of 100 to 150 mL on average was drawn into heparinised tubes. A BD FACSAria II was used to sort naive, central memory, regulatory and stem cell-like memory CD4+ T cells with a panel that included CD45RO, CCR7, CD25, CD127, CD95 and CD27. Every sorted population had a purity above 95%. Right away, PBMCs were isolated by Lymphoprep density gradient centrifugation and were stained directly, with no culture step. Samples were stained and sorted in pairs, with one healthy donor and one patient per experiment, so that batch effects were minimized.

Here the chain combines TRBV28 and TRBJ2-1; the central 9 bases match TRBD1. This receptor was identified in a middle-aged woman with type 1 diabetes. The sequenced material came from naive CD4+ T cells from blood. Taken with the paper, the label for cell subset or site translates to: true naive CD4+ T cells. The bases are TGTGCCAGCACCCCGGGACAGGGCCTCAATGAGCAGTTCTTC. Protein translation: CASTPGQGLNEQFF.